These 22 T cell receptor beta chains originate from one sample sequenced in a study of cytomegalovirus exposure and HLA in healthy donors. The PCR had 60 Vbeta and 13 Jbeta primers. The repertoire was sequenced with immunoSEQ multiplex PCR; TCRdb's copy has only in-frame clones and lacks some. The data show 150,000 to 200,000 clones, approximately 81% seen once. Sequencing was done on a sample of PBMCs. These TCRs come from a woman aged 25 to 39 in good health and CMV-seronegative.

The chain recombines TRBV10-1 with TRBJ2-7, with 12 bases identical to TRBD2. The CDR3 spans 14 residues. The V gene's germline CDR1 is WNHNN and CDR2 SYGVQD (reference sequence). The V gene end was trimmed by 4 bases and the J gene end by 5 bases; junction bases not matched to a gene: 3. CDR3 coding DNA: TGCGCCAGCAGTGGAGCTAGCGGGGGGGACGAGCAGTACTTC. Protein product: CASSGASGGDEQYF.

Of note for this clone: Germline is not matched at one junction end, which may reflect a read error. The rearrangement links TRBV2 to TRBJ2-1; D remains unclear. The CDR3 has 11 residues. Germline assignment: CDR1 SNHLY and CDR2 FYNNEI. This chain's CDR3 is CAGSLYNEQFF. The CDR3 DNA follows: TGTGCCGGCAGTCTATACAATGAGCAGTTCTTC.

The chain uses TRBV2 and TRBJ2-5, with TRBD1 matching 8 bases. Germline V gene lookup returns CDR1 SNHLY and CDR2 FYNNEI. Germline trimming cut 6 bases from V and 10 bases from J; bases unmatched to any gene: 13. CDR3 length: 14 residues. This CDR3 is CASRAGTGAPVQYF. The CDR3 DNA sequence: TGTGCCAGCAGGGCCGGGACAGGAGCTCCCGTCCAGTACTTC.

The CDR3, as DNA: TGTGCCAGCAGTTACATCCAGGGGGGTGGCACTGAAGCTTTCTTT. Translation: CASSYIQGGGTEAFF. The genes are TRBV6-5 and TRBJ1-1; 7 bases align to TRBD1. Trimming took 2 bases from V and 4 from J; bases not matched to a gene: 7. Germline V gene data show CDR1 as MNHEY and CDR2 as SVGAGI. The CDR3 loop spans 15 amino acids.

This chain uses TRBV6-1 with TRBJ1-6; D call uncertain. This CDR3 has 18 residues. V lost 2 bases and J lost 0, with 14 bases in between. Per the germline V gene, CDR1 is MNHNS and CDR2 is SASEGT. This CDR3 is CASSELEAGSSYNSPLHF. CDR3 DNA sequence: TGTGCCAGCAGTGAACTTGAAGCCGGGAGCTCCTATAATTCACCCCTCCACTTT.

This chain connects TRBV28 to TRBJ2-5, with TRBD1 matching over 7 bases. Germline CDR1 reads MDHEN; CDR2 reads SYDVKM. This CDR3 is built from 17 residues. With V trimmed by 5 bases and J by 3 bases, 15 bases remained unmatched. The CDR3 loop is CASSALPSLDREETQYF. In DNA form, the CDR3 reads TGTGCCAGCAGTGCCCTCCCCTCTCTCGACAGGGAAGAGACCCAGTACTTC.

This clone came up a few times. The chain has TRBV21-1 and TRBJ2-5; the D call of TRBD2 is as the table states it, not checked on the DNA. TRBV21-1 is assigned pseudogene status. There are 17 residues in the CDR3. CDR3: CASSTISGHIFQETQYF. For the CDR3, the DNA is TGTGCCAGCAGCACTATTAGCGGACATATATTCCAAGAGACCCAGTACTTC.

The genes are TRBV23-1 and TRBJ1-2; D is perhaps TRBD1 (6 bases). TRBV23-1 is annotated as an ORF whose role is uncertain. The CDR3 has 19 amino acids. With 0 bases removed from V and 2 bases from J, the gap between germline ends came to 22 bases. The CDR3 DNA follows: TGCGCCAGCAGTCAATCTCCGGCAGGGGACCCCCTATTCAACTATGGCTACACCTTC. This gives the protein CASSQSPAGDPLFNYGYTF.

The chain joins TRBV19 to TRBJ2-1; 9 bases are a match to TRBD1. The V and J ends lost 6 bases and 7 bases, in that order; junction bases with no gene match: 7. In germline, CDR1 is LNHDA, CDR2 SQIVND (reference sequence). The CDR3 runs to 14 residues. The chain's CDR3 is CASRAGQGVNEQFF. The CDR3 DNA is TGTGCCAGTAGAGCGGGACAGGGAGTGAATGAGCAGTTCTTC.

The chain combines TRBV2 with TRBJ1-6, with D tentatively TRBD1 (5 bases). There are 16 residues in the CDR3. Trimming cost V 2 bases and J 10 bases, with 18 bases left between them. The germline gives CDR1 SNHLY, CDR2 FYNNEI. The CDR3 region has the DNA TGTGCCAGCAGTGAAATGGGAGGCCCCGGGGGATCACCCCTCCACTTT. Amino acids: CASSEMGGPGGSPLHF.

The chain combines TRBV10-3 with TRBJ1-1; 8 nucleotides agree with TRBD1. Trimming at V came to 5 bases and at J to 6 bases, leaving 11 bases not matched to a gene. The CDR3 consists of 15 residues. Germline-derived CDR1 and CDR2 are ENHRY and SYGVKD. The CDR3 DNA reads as TGTGCCATCAGTACCTCCGGACAGGGAAGGGCTGAAGCTTTCTTT. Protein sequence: CAISTSGQGRAEAFF.

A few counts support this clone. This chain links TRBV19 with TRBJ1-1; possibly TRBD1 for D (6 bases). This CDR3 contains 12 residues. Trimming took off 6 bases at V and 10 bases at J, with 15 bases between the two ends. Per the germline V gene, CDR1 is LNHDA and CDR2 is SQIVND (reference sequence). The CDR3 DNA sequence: TGTGCCAGTAGGCAGGGGTACGGCGGAGCTTTCTTT. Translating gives CASRQGYGGAFF.

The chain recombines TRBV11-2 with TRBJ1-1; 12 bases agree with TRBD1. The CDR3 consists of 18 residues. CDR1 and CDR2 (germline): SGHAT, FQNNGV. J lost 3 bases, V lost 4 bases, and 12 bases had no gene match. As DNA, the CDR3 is TGTGCCAGCAGCTCAAGCCCCTCCGGGACAGGGGGCCACACTGAAGCTTTCTTT. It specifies CASSSSPSGTGGHTEAFF. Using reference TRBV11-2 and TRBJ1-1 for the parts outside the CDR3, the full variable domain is EAGVAQSPRYKIIEKRQSVAFWCNPISGHATLYWYQQILGQGPKLLIQFQNNGVVDDSQLPKDRFSAERLKGVDSTLKIQPAKLEDSAVYLCASSSSPSGTGGHTEAFFGQGTRLTVV.

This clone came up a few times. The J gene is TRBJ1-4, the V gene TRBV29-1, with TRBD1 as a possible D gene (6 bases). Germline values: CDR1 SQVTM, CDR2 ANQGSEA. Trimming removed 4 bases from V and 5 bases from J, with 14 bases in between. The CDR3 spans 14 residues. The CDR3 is CSVARQAGNEKLFF. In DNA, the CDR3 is TGCAGCGTTGCAAGACAGGCTGGGAATGAAAAACTGTTTTTT.

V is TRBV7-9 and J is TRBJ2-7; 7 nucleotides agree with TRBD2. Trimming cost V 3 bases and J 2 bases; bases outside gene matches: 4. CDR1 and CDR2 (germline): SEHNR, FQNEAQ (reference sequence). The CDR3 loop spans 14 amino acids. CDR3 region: CASSFAGRAYEQYF. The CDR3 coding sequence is TGTGCCAGCAGCTTCGCGGGGAGGGCCTACGAGCAGTACTTC.

In DNA, the CDR3 is TGTGCCAGCAGCCCTGGGGAGGGCGGCACAGATACGCAGTATTTT. As protein: CASSPGEGGTDTQYF. The V and J genes are TRBV28 and TRBJ2-3, with 7 positions matching TRBD2. V trimming: 6 bases; J trimming: 1 base; junction bases outside the gene matches: 7. CDR1 MDHEN and CDR2 SYDVKM come from the germline V gene. This CDR3 is built from 15 residues.

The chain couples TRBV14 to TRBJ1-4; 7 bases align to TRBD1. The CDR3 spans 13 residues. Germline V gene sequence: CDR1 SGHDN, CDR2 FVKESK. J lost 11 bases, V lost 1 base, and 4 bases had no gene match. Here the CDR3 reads CASSQVDRAKLFF. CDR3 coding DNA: TGTGCCAGCAGCCAAGTAGACAGGGCGAAACTGTTTTTT.

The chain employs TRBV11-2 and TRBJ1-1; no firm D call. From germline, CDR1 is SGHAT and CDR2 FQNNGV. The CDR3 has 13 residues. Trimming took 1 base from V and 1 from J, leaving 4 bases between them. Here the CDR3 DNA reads TGTGCCAGCAGCTTAGGAGCGAACACTGAAGCTTTCTTT. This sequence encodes CASSLGANTEAFF.

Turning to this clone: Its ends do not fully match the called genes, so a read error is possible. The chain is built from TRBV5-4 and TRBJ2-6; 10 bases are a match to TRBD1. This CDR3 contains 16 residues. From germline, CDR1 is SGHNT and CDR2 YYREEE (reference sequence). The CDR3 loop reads CASRDRGFSGANGLTF. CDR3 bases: TGTGCCAGCCGGGACAGGGGCTTCTCTGGGGCCAACGGCCTGACTTTC.

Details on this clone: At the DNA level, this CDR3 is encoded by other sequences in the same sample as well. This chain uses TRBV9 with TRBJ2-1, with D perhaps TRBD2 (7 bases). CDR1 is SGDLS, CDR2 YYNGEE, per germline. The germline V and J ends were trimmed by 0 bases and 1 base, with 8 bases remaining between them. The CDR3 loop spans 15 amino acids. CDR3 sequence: CASSVEGGSYNEQFF. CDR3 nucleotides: TGTGCCAGCAGCGTAGAGGGGGGGTCCTACAATGAGCAGTTCTTC.

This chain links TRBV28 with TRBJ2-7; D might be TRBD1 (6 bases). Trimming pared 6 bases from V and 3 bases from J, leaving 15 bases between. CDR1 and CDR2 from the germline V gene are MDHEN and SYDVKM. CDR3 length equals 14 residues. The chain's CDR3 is CASSTYPGVYEQYF. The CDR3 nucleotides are TGTGCCAGCAGCACTTATCCAGGGGTCTACGAGCAGTACTTC.

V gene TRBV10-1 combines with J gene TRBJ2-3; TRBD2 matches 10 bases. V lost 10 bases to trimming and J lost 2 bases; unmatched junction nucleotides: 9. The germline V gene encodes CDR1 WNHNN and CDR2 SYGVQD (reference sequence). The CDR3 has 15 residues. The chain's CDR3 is CATSSGLAYTDTQYF. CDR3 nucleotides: TGCGCCACCTCATCGGGACTAGCGTACACAGATACGCAGTATTTT.